This T cell receptor (beta chain) was documented in a study of T-cell memory formation after mild COVID-19. Study at large: Largely donor-specific sequence clusters came from two donors.

Notes on this clonotype: Its specificity is unknown.

Findings and caveats of the study: Day 15 to 85 contracting clones showed balanced CD4/CD8; later expanders leaned CD4+.

Researchers used 5'RACE with constant-segment primers to make TCR alpha and TCR beta cDNA libraries that carry sample barcodes and UMIs. TCRdb redid the calling of the 5' RACE reads with MiXCR, one entry per CDR3 protein. The profile shows 450,000 or so distinct CDR3 sequences, 20% of them singletons. The CDR3 covers 14 residues. V dropped 6 bases and J dropped 3 bases, with 15 bases sitting between them. The germline CDR1 and CDR2 sequences are DFQATT and SNEGSKA (reference sequence). Sequences were obtained from PBMCs or a T cell subset sorted from them (not recorded which). The gene calls are TRBV20-1 and TRBJ1-5; D remains unclear. The clonotype comes from an adult woman who had mild COVID-19 (a few samples of this study predate the infection). Cell type and time point are not known. DNA for the CDR3: TGCAGTGCCAGCGAGACGGCATACAATCAGCCCCAGCATTTT. This gives the protein CSASETAYNQPQHF.